A single sample is the source of the 17 T cell receptor beta chains below, sequenced in a study of shared clonotypes between healthy human individuals. The assay was immunoSEQ multiplex PCR, and TCRdb's table has in-frame clones only and misses some. This table holds about 1.5 million clones, about 96% found once. Specimen: naive CD4+ T cells sorted from blood. Noted subset: CD45RA+ positively selected. Every receptor here comes from a man in his thirties or forties in good health.

The chain has TRBV5-1 and TRBJ2-3; 8 positions agree with TRBD2. V gave up 0 bases and J gave up 2 bases; unmatched junction bases: 11. CDR1 SGHRS and CDR2 YFSETQ come from the germline V gene. CDR3 length: 18 amino acids. In nucleotides, the CDR3 is TGCGCCAGCAGCTTGGGCCTACCGGGACTAGGATCCACAGATACGCAGTATTTT. Its protein is CASSLGLPGLGSTDTQYF.

The chain carries TRBV18 and TRBJ1-2, with no clear D. This CDR3 comprises 15 residues. Germline CDR1 is KGHSH and CDR2 is LQKENI. V dropped 0 bases and J dropped 5 bases, with 13 bases sitting between them. In DNA, the CDR3 is TGTGCCAGCTCACCACCTTCCCCTAACCAATATGGCTACACCTTC. Protein: CASSPPSPNQYGYTF.

The chain couples TRBV27 to TRBJ1-5; D is ambiguous. Trimming removed 2 bases from V and 5 bases from J, with 7 bases in between. This CDR3 has 13 residues. From germline, CDR1 is MNHEY and CDR2 SMNVEV (reference sequence). This CDR3 reads CASSLGFHQPQHF. In nucleotides, the CDR3 is TGTGCCAGCAGTTTAGGCTTCCATCAGCCCCAGCATTTT.

J is TRBJ2-5 and V is TRBV2; D is possibly TRBD2 (5 bases). V was trimmed by 0 bases and J by 7 bases, leaving 9 bases between them. CDR3 size: 13 residues. The germline V gene has CDR1 SNHLY and CDR2 FYNNEI. The CDR3 loop is CASSEAEGMTQYF. CDR3 DNA: TGTGCCAGCAGTGAAGCAGAGGGTATGACCCAGTACTTC.

This clone was seen only once. The DNA for the CDR3 is TGTGCCAGCAGCGACCGGGGACAGGGCCGGGACACTGAAGCTTTCTTT. Translated, it gives CASSDRGQGRDTEAFF. This chain connects TRBV11-2 to TRBJ1-1; 9 nucleotides match TRBD1. The length of the CDR3 is 16 residues. V lost 5 bases, J lost 3 bases, and 10 bases stayed unmatched. Germline CDR1 SGHAT, CDR2 FQNNGV.

A single count supports this clone. The rearrangement uses TRBV6-1 and TRBJ2-5; TRBD2 matches 11 bases. CDR1 MNHNS and CDR2 SASEGT come from the germline V gene. The CDR3 totals 15 residues. Unmatched junction bases numbered 7, after V lost 5 bases and J lost 5 bases. The CDR3 loop reads CASSSLAGGRETQYF. The CDR3 DNA follows: TGTGCCAGCAGTAGCCTAGCGGGAGGAAGGGAGACCCAGTACTTC.

The chain carries TRBV10-3 and TRBJ2-7; weak D call: TRBD2 (6 bases). CDR3 size: 13 residues. Germline assignment: CDR1 ENHRY and CDR2 SYGVKD. Between the trimmed V and J ends, which lost 8 bases and 0 bases, there was a span of 11 bases. CDR3 in amino acids: CAIENGSSYEQYF. CDR3 nucleotides: TGTGCCATCGAGAACGGGAGCTCCTACGAGCAGTACTTC.

V gene TRBV11-2 combines with J gene TRBJ2-7, with 9 bases fitting TRBD1. Germline CDR1 SGHAT, CDR2 FQNNGV. The CDR3 has 14 amino acids. The V gene end was trimmed by 5 bases and the J gene end by 3 bases; junction bases not matched to a gene: 5. CDR3 sequence reads: CASSNGQGRYEQYF. In nucleotides, the CDR3 is TGTGCCAGCAGCAACGGACAGGGGCGCTACGAGCAGTACTTC.

The chain employs TRBV28 and TRBJ2-7, with 9 bases matching TRBD1. V dropped 1 base and J dropped 0; count of bases not matched to a gene: 4. The CDR3 is 16 residues long. The germline V gene has CDR1 MDHEN and CDR2 SYDVKM. In DNA, the CDR3 is TGTGCCAGCAGTTTATCGGGACAGGGCCTCTCCTACGAGCAGTACTTC. This translates into CASSLSGQGLSYEQYF.

The rearrangement uses TRBV7-2 and TRBJ2-3; D not resolved. Germline CDR1 is SGHTA and CDR2 is FQGNSA. V lost 1 base to trimming and J lost 8 bases, with 19 bases between them. This CDR3 region has 16 residues. CDR3 nucleotides: TGTGCCAGCAGCTTAGACGTAGGGCCAACACGAGGTACGCAGTATTTT. Amino acid sequence: CASSLDVGPTRGTQYF.

The chain has TRBV7-6 and TRBJ2-2; 9 nucleotides match TRBD1. J lost 4 bases, V lost 2 bases, and 5 bases had no gene match. The V gene's germline CDR1 is SGHVS and CDR2 FNYEAQ. The CDR3 has 16 residues. The CDR3 bases are TGTGCCAGCAGCTTATTGACAGGGGGGTTCACCGGGGAGCTGTTTTTT. As protein: CASSLLTGGFTGELFF.

The chain uses TRBV4-3 and TRBJ2-7; D tentatively fits TRBD1 or TRBD2 (5 bases each). This CDR3 comprises 15 residues. The germline CDR1 and CDR2 sequences are LGHNA and YSLEER. The ends were cut back, 0 bases at V and 3 bases at J, with 12 bases in the middle. The CDR3 DNA reads TGCGCCAGCAGCCAAGACCGGGACCGTTTCTACGAGCAGTACTTC. It is translated as CASSQDRDRFYEQYF.

The chain employs TRBV12-5 and TRBJ2-2, with D tentatively TRBD1 (6 bases). The CDR3 contains 16 residues. In germline, CDR1 is LGHNT, CDR2 FRNRAP. V was pared by 3 bases and J by 5 bases, with 16 bases between. CDR3: CASGLDRIHSTGELFF. The CDR3 DNA reads as TGTGCTAGTGGTTTAGACAGGATTCACTCTACCGGGGAGCTGTTTTTT.

This chain joins TRBV5-6 and TRBJ1-5; maybe TRBD1 (5 bases). Per germline, CDR1 SGHDT and CDR2 YYEEEE. The CDR3 spans 14 residues. V gave up 0 bases and J gave up 6 bases, with 10 bases separating them. The CDR3 protein is CASSLGDRGQPQHF. The CDR3 DNA follows: TGTGCCAGCAGCTTGGGGGACCGAGGTCAGCCCCAGCATTTT.

The chain combines TRBV19 with TRBJ1-1; D is uncertain. Germline lookup yields CDR1 LNHDA and CDR2 SQIVND (reference sequence). The CDR3 consists of 15 residues. Trimming took 11 bases from V and 4 from J, leaving 23 bases between them. CDR3 coding DNA: TGTGCCTGTTCACACGGCGGGGTAAGTGTCACTGAAGCTTTCTTT. Translated: CACSHGGVSVTEAFF. Together with reference TRBV19 and TRBJ1-1, the CDR3 gives the full variable domain: DGGITQSPKYLFRKEGQNVTLSCEQNLNHDAMYWYRQDPGQGLRLIYYSQIVNDFQKGDIAEGYSVSREKKESFPLTVTSAQKNPTAFYLCACSHGGVSVTEAFFGQGTRLTVV.

The chain links TRBV25-1 to TRBJ2-7; D uncertain. Trimming left V 4 bases short and J 6 bases short, with 28 bases between. Germline CDR1 and CDR2: MGHDK and SYGVNS. The CDR3 spans 18 residues. This chain's CDR3 is CASSGQRPKGYLAGEQYF. The CDR3 DNA reads as TGTGCCAGCAGTGGCCAGCGACCGAAAGGCTATCTGGCTGGCGAGCAGTACTTC.

The chain couples TRBV27 to TRBJ2-1, with 14 bases aligning to TRBD2. Losses at the gene ends were 4 bases for V and 7 bases for J; bases not matched to a gene: 3. There are 15 residues in the CDR3. Germline CDR1 and CDR2: MNHEY and SMNVEV (reference sequence). Here the CDR3 reads CASSSGLAGENEQFF. The CDR3 DNA sequence: TGTGCCAGCAGTTCGGGACTAGCGGGAGAGAATGAGCAGTTCTTC.